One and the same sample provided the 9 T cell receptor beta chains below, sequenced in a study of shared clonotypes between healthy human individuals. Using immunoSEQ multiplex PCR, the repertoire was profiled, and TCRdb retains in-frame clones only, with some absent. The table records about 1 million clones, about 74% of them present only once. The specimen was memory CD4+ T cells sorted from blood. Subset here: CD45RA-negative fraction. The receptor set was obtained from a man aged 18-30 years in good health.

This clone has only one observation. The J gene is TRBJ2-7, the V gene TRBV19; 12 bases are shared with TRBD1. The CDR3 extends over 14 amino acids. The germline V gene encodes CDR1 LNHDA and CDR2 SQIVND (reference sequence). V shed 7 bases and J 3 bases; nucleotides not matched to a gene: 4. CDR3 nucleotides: TGTGCCAGTAAGGGGACAGGGGGCCGCTACGAGCAGTACTTC. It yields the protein CASKGTGGRYEQYF.

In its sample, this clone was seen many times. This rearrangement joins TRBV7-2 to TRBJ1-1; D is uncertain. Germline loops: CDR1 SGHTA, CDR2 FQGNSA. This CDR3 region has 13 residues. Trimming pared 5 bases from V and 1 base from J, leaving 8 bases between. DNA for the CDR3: TGTGCCAGCAGCCCGACCTGGAACACTGAAGCTTTCTTT. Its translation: CASSPTWNTEAFF.

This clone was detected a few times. CDR3 residues: CAIRAGQETQYF. CDR3 nucleotides: TGTGCCATCAGGGCCGGCCAAGAGACCCAGTACTTC. The rearrangement joins TRBV10-3 to TRBJ2-5; D not resolved. The CDR3 is 12 amino acids. Germline values: CDR1 ENHRY, CDR2 SYGVKD. V was cut by 6 bases and J by 1 base, with 6 bases left in between.

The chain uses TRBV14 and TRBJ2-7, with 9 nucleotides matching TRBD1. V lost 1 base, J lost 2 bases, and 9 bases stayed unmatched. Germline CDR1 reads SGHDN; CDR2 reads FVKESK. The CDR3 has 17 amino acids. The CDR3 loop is CASSQGGQGPKTYEQYF. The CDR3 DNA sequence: TGTGCCAGCAGCCAAGGGGGACAGGGACCCAAGACCTACGAGCAGTACTTC.

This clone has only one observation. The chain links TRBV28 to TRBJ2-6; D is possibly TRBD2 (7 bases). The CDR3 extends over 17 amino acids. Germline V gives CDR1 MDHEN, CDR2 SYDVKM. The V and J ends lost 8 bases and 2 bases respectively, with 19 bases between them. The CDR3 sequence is CASSGQPGGAGANVLTF. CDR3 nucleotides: TGTGCCAGCTCCGGACAGCCTGGGGGGGCTGGGGCCAACGTCCTGACTTTC.

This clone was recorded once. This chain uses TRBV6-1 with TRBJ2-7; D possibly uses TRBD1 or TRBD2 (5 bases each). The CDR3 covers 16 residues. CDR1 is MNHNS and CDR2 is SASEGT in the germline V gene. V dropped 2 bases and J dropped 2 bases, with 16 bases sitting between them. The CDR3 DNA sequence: TGTGCCAGCAGTGAAATGTGGGGGTCTGGCACCTACGAGCAGTACTTC. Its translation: CASSEMWGSGTYEQYF.

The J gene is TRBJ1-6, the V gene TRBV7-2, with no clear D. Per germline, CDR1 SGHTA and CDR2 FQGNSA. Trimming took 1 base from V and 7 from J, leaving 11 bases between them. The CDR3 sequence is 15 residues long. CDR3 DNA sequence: TGTGCCAGCAGCTTAGTATCCGCTAGCAATTCACCCCTCCACTTT. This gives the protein CASSLVSASNSPLHF.

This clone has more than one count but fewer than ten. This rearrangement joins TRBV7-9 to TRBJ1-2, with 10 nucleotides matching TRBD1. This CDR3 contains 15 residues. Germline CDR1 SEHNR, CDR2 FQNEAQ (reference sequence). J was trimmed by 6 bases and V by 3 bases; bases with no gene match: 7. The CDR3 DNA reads TGTGCCAGCAGCTTTCTCGGGACAGGGGAGAATGGCTACACCTTC. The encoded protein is CASSFLGTGENGYTF.

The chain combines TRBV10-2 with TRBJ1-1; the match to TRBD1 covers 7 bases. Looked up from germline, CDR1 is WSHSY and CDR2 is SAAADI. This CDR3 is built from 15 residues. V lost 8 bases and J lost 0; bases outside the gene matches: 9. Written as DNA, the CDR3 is TGCGCCAGCCTCAGACAGGGTCTCATGAACACTGAAGCTTTCTTT. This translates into CASLRQGLMNTEAFF.